This T cell receptor beta chain emerged from a study of read filtering for tumor transcriptome and immune sequencing. General study points: The CD138-negative fraction was mixed bone marrow immune cells, not pure T cells.

This clonotype was counted many times. The antigen is unknown. This CDR3 has 13 amino acids. Looked up from germline, CDR1 is SQVTM and CDR2 is ANQGSEA. Trimming shortened V by 7 bases and J by 1 base, and 13 bases separated the two germline ends. At the time of active disease, bone marrow was collected from every patient. Molecular barcoded adaptors covering alpha/delta and beta/gamma chains were used on around 370 ng RNA. TCRdb itself ran the reads through MiXCR, one entry per CDR3 protein. Of some 130,000 distinct CDR3 sequences listed, under 15% are singletons. The chain combines TRBV29-1 with TRBJ2-5; tentatively, D is TRBD1 (6 bases). Sequencing was carried out using a population of CD138-negative cells sorted from bone marrow. The receptor was derived from a donor at least 40 years old with multiple myeloma. Here the CDR3 reads CSGSRTVQETQYF. CDR3 coding DNA: TGCAGCGGTTCGCGGACAGTCCAAGAGACCCAGTACTTC.